This TCR beta chain was recorded in a study of cytomegalovirus exposure and HLA in healthy donors. Across the study: Unique TCRs numbering some 80 million, obtained from HLA-typed donors, made up an early data release. Broader study findings: Sequencing had likely introduced a cluster of highly shared sequence variants as an artifact.

This CDR3 comprises 12 residues. Germline V gene sequence: CDR1 LNHDA, CDR2 SQIVND (reference sequence). Trimming removed 7 bases at V and 4 bases at J, with 10 bases between. A note on this clone: Its antigen is still unknown.

PCR was performed using 60 Vbeta and 13 Jbeta primers. Repertoires were generated with immunoSEQ multiplex PCR, while TCRdb's copy carries only in-frame clones and drops some. The table lists 75,000 to 95,000 clones, with around 5% in the top ten. Sample: PBMCs. The chain couples TRBV19 to TRBJ1-2; D is ambiguous. The clonotype was recovered from a girl between 5 and 17 years old in good health and CMV-seropositive. CDR3 in amino acids: CASTFGVYGYTF. The CDR3 DNA sequence: TGTGCCAGTACCTTCGGGGTCTATGGCTACACCTTC.